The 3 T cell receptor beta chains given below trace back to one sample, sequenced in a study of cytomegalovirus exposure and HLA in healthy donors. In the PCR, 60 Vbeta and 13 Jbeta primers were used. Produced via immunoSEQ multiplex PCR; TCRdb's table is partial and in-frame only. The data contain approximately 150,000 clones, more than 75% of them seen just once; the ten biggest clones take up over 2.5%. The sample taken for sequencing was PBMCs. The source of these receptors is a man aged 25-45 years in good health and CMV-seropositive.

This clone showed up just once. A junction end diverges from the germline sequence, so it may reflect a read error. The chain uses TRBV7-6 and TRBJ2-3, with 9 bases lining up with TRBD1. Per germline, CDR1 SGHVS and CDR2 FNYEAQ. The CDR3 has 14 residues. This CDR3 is CASSIALTGGLQYF. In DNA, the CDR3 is TGTGCCAGCAGCATAGCTCTAACAGGGGGCCTACAGTATTTT.

The CDR3 reads CASSSTSISTYEQYF. As DNA, the CDR3 is TGTGCCAGTAGTTCTACTAGCATCTCCACTTACGAGCAGTACTTC. This chain links TRBV19 with TRBJ2-7; weak D call: TRBD2 (6 bases). The CDR3 covers 15 residues. V lost 5 bases and J 4 bases, leaving 18 bases between the germline ends. Germline V gene lookup returns CDR1 LNHDA and CDR2 SQIVND (reference sequence).

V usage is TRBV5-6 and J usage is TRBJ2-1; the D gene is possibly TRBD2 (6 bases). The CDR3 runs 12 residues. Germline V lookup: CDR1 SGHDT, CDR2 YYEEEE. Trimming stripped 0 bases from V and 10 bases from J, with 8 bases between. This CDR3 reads CASSLEAGEQFF. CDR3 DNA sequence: TGTGCCAGCAGCTTGGAGGCGGGAGAGCAGTTCTTC.